The 15 T cell receptor beta chains below come from one sample, sequenced in a study of T cells after posttransplantation cyclophosphamide. Generated by immunoSEQ multiplex PCR, the TCRdb table keeps only in-frame clones and is missing some. Observed in the sample are roughly 32,000 clones, none of them singletons. The sequenced sample was PBMCs. All receptors derive from a woman aged 25 to 39 in good health and a related stem cell transplant donor.

This clone has at least ten counts. The chain uses TRBV11-2 and TRBJ2-1; maybe TRBD1 (6 bases). CDR3 length: 15 amino acids. The germline V and J ends were trimmed by 5 bases and 0 bases, with 11 bases remaining between them. Germline-derived CDR1 and CDR2 are SGHAT and FQNNGV. CDR3 amino acids: CASSETGSSYNEQFF. CDR3 coding DNA: TGTGCCAGCAGCGAAACAGGGAGCTCCTACAATGAGCAGTTCTTC.

This clone was seen at least ten times. This sequence joins TRBV19 and TRBJ2-2; no definite D call. The V gene's germline CDR1 is LNHDA and CDR2 SQIVND (reference sequence). V dropped 7 bases and J dropped 5 bases, with 11 bases sitting between them. CDR3 length: 13 residues. The CDR3 reads CASTRVRTGELFF. CDR3 coding DNA: TGTGCCAGTACCCGGGTACGGACCGGGGAGCTGTTTTTT.

This chain connects TRBV6-5 to TRBJ2-5, with 7 bases that match TRBD1. This CDR3 is built from 14 residues. In germline, CDR1 is MNHEY, CDR2 SVGAGI. With 2 bases clipped from V and 5 bases from J, the junction kept 5 bases outside the gene matches. Here the CDR3 DNA reads TGTGCCAGCAGTTACAGACAGGGTTTGGAGACCCAGTACTTC. Its protein product is CASSYRQGLETQYF.

This clone was counted ten times or more. The chain links TRBV2 to TRBJ2-7; 10 nucleotides line up with TRBD1. Unmatched junction bases numbered 4, after V lost 5 bases and J lost 6 bases. CDR3 length equals 13 residues. Germline assignment: CDR1 SNHLY and CDR2 FYNNEI. The CDR3 sequence is CASSWDRGGEQYF. CDR3 sequence (DNA): TGTGCCAGCAGTTGGGACAGGGGTGGCGAGCAGTACTTC.

This clone was seen only a few times. The chain employs TRBV15 and TRBJ1-2; no clear D. The CDR3 runs to 14 residues. V lost 0 bases to trimming and J lost 5 bases, with 10 bases between them. Germline V gene lookup returns CDR1 LNHNV and CDR2 YYDKDF (reference sequence). CDR3 residues: CATSRDKPEYGYTF. In DNA, the CDR3 is TGTGCCACCAGCAGAGATAAACCAGAGTATGGCTACACCTTC.

This clone has at least ten counts. The V and J genes are TRBV6-1 and TRBJ1-1; the D gene is possibly TRBD1 (6 bases). V was pared by 6 bases and J by 5 bases, with 16 bases between. The CDR3 consists of 14 residues. Germline assignment: CDR1 MNHNS and CDR2 SASEGT. CDR3 sequence reads: CASRPGQLGTEAFF. The DNA for the CDR3 is TGTGCCAGCAGACCCGGACAGTTAGGGACTGAAGCTTTCTTT.

This clone was counted ten times or more. V gene TRBV2 combines with J gene TRBJ2-3, with 9 positions matching TRBD1. The CDR3 is 17 residues long. V trimming: 6 bases; J trimming: 6 bases; junction bases outside the gene matches: 16. Germline CDR1 and CDR2: SNHLY and FYNNEI. CDR3 amino acids: CASRGQGWSRGGDTQYF. The CDR3 DNA reads as TGTGCCAGCAGGGGACAGGGCTGGTCGAGGGGCGGGGATACGCAGTATTTT.

This clone has ten or more counts. V usage is TRBV10-1 and J usage is TRBJ1-2, with D tentatively TRBD1 (6 bases). Trimming took 2 bases from V and 5 from J, leaving 9 bases between them. In germline, CDR1 is WNHNN, CDR2 SYGVQD (reference sequence). This CDR3 contains 13 residues. The CDR3 DNA reads TGCGCCAGCAGTGAGGGGACATCTTATGGCTACACCTTC. This encodes CASSEGTSYGYTF.

The V gene is TRBV9, the J gene TRBJ2-3; 14 bases are shared with TRBD2. Per germline, CDR1 SGDLS and CDR2 YYNGEE. The junction had 4 bases not matched to a gene; V was cut back by 5 bases and J by 2 bases. This CDR3 has 16 amino acids. For the CDR3, the DNA is TGTGCCAGCAGTGGACTAGCGGGGGGTCACACAGATACGCAGTATTTT. Translated: CASSGLAGGHTDTQYF.

This clone was observed at least ten times. This sequence joins TRBV2 and TRBJ1-2, with 7 bases lining up with TRBD1. The CDR3 extends over 13 amino acids. Germline values: CDR1 SNHLY, CDR2 FYNNEI. With 5 bases clipped from V and 7 bases from J, the junction kept 7 bases outside the gene matches. CDR3: CASSLAGQAGYTF. CDR3 DNA: TGTGCCAGCAGTCTAGCCGGACAGGCTGGCTACACCTTC.

CDR3 loop: CASSSRQGNYGYTF. CDR3 bases: TGCGCCAGCAGCTCGAGACAGGGAAACTATGGCTACACCTTC. The rearrangement uses TRBV5-1 and TRBJ1-2, with 7 bases lining up with TRBD1. CDR3 size: 14 residues. Germline trimming cut 3 bases from V and 2 bases from J; bases unmatched to any gene: 4. CDR1 and CDR2 (germline): SGHRS, YFSETQ.

This clone showed up many times. This chain uses TRBV7-2 with TRBJ1-4, with TRBD1 identical over 9 bases. V gave up 6 bases and J gave up 6 bases; unmatched junction bases: 5. The CDR3 has 14 residues. Looked up from germline, CDR1 is SGHTA and CDR2 is FQGNSA. This CDR3 reads CASRRGTGYEKLFF. The DNA of the CDR3 is TGTGCCAGCAGACGGGGGACAGGGTATGAAAAACTGTTTTTT.

There are many counts of this clone. J is TRBJ2-7 and V is TRBV7-8, with TRBD2 matching over 7 bases. Germline V CDR1 and CDR2: SGHVS, FQNEAQ. The CDR3 sequence is 11 residues long. V was pared by 4 bases and J by 6 bases, with 0 bases of the junction left unmatched. The CDR3 reads CASSWGGEQYF. CDR3 in DNA: TGTGCCAGCAGCTGGGGGGGCGAGCAGTACTTC.

This clone was picked up many times. The gene calls are TRBV19 and TRBJ1-2; 8 bases align to TRBD1. With V trimmed by 5 bases and J by 6 bases, 17 bases remained unmatched. The CDR3 consists of 17 residues. CDR1 is LNHDA, CDR2 SQIVND, per germline (reference sequence). CDR3 bases: TGTGCCAGTAGTGACCGGGACAGGATCATTAAAGGCCATGGCTACACCTTC. It codes for CASSDRDRIIKGHGYTF.

This clone was observed a few times. The chain uses TRBV4-1 and TRBJ2-2, with TRBD1 as a possible D gene (5 bases). The CDR3 sequence is 14 residues long. In germline, CDR1 is MGHRA, CDR2 YSYEKL. Between the trimmed V and J ends, which lost 0 bases and 4 bases, there was a span of 6 bases. The CDR3 DNA is TGCGCCAGCAGCCAAGATAGGGGCACCGGGGAGCTGTTTTTT. Residues: CASSQDRGTGELFF.